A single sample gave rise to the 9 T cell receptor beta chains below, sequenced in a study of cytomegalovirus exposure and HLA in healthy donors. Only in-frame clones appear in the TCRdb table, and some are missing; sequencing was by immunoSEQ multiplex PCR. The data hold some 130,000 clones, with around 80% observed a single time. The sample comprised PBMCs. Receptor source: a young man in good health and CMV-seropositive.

CDR3: CASSVNGMVEQFF. The CDR3 DNA reads TGTGCCAGCAGCGTAAACGGGATGGTTGAGCAGTTCTTC. This sequence joins TRBV9 and TRBJ2-1; TRBD2 is a possible D gene (5 bases). Germline loops: CDR1 SGDLS, CDR2 YYNGEE. Trimming shortened V by 1 base and J by 9 bases, and 11 bases separated the two germline ends. The CDR3 is 13 amino acids.

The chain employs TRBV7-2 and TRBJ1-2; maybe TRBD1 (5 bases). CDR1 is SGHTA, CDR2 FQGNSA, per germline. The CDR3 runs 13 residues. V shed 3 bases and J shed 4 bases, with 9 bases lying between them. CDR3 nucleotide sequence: TGTGCCAGCAGCTTTTCCAGGGTCTATGGCTACACCTTC. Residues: CASSFSRVYGYTF.

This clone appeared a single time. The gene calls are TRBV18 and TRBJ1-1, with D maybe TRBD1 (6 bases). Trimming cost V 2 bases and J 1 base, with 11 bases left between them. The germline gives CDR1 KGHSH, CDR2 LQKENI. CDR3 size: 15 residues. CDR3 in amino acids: CASSPGGTRNTEAFF. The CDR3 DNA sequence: TGTGCCAGCTCACCAGGTGGGACAAGGAACACTGAAGCTTTCTTT.

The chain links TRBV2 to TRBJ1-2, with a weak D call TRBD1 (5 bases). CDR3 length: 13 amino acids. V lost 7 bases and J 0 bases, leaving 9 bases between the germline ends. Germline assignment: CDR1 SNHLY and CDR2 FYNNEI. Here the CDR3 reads CASNQGSNYGYTF. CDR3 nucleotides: TGTGCCAGCAACCAGGGTTCTAACTATGGCTACACCTTC.

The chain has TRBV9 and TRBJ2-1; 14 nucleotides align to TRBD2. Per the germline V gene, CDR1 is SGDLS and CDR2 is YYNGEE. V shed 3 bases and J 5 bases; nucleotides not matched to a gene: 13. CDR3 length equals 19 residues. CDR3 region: CASSARLGLAGGSDNEQFF. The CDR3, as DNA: TGTGCCAGCAGCGCCCGCTTAGGACTAGCGGGAGGATCGGACAATGAGCAGTTCTTC.

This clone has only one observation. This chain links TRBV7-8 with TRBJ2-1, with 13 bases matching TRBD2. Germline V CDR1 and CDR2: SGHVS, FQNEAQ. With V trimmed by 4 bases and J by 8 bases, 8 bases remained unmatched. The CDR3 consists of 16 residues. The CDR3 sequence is CASSWRTSGSRDEQFF. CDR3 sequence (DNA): TGTGCCAGCAGCTGGCGGACTAGCGGGAGTCGTGATGAGCAGTTCTTC.

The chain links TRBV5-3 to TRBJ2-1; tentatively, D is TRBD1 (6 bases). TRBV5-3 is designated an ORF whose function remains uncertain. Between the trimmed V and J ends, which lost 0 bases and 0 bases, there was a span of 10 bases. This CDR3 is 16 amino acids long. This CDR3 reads CARSLVWGRSYNEQFF. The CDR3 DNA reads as TGTGCCAGAAGCTTGGTTTGGGGGCGCTCCTACAATGAGCAGTTCTTC.

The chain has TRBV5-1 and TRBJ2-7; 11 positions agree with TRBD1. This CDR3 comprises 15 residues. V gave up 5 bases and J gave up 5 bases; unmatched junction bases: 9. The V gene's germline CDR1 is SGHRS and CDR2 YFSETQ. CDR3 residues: CASRPGTGGPHEQYF. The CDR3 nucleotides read TGCGCCAGCAGACCAGGGACAGGGGGTCCCCACGAGCAGTACTTC.

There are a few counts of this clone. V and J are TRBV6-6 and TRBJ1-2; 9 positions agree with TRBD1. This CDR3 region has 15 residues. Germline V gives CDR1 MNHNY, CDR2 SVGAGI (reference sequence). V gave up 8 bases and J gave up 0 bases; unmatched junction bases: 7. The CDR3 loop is CASSGTGTTNYGYTF. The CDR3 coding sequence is TGTGCCAGCTCCGGGACAGGGACAACTAACTATGGCTACACCTTC.